This T cell receptor (beta chain) was retrieved from a study of identical twins. Every one of the donors was a healthy Caucasian. cDNA molecules carried unique molecular identifiers, and template switching added a universal primer site. TCRdb itself ran the 5' RACE reads through MiXCR, one entry per CDR3 protein. The table includes about 530,000 distinct CDR3 sequences, 20% to 25% detected once. A further study also used this sample, focusing on yellow fever vaccine responses in identical twins.

The sample was CD4+ T cells sorted from blood. The receptor was derived from a woman aged 18-29 years in good health.

CDR3 sequence: CSASPGLAGGMGNEQFF. In nucleotides, the CDR3 is TGCAGTGCTAGTCCGGGACTAGCGGGAGGGATGGGCAATGAGCAGTTCTTC. The chain recombines TRBV20-1 with TRBJ2-1, with TRBD2 matching over 16 bases. V trimming: 3 bases; J trimming: 6 bases; junction bases outside the gene matches: 8. Germline V lookup: CDR1 DFQATT, CDR2 SNEGSKA (reference sequence). The CDR3 is 17 amino acids.